This T cell receptor (beta chain) was sequenced in a study of cytomegalovirus exposure and HLA in healthy donors. Findings and limits, study-wide: With high specificity and sensitivity, the classifier reportedly diagnosed cytomegalovirus status. A later analysis found most CMV-associated TCR beta chains apparently HLA-restricted.

The CDR3 spans 14 residues. Trimming left V 8 bases short and J 3 bases short, with 14 bases between. The germline V gene has CDR1 MDHEN and CDR2 SYDVKM. A note on this clone: Its antigen is still unknown.

Researchers ran the PCR with 60 Vbeta and 13 Jbeta primers. TCRdb keeps only in-frame clones here, not all; method: immunoSEQ multiplex PCR. The data show about 190,000 clones, around four fifths seen once. The rearrangement joins TRBV28 to TRBJ2-1, with no clear D. This receptor was taken from a woman in her forties or fifties in good health and CMV-seropositive. The sample taken for sequencing was PBMCs. As DNA, the CDR3 is TGTGCCAGCTTTTCCGTCCCTAACTACAATGAGCAGTTCTTC. As protein: CASFSVPNYNEQFF.